Presented here are 32 T cell receptor beta chains from one specimen sequenced in a study of blood T cell repertoires in COVID-19. Only in-frame clones appear in the TCRdb table, and some are missing; sequencing was by immunoSEQ multiplex PCR. The table lists a few hundred thousand clones, 80% to 90% of them singletons. Sequencing input: PBMCs or T cells enriched from blood (not recorded which). The receptor set was obtained from a woman in her 30s who had been exposed to COVID-19.

Comment on this clone: One end of the junction does not line up with germline, which may come from a read error. J is TRBJ1-2 and V is TRBV28; 7 bases fit TRBD1. The CDR3 runs to 15 residues. CDR1 is MDHEN, CDR2 SYDVKM, per germline. CDR3 sequence (DNA): TGTGCCAGCAGCTTATTTCAGGGGGAGGTGAGGGGCTACACCTTC. It encodes CASSLFQGEVRGYTF.

The chain is built from TRBV19 and TRBJ1-1, with 9 nucleotides matching TRBD1. CDR3 size: 14 residues. CDR1 LNHDA and CDR2 SQIVND come from the germline V gene (reference sequence). V shed 5 bases and J 6 bases; nucleotides not matched to a gene: 7. CDR3 in amino acids: CASSYPGQGAEAFF. DNA for the CDR3: TGTGCCAGTAGTTACCCGGGACAGGGCGCTGAAGCTTTCTTT.

The chain couples TRBV19 to TRBJ2-2, with TRBD1 identical over 7 bases. The V gene end was trimmed by 5 bases and the J gene end by 2 bases; junction bases not matched to a gene: 2. Germline V CDR1 and CDR2: LNHDA, SQIVND (reference sequence). The CDR3 consists of 14 residues. This CDR3 is CASSRDRNTGELFF. In nucleotides, the CDR3 is TGTGCCAGTAGTCGGGACAGAAACACCGGGGAGCTGTTTTTT.

The chain is built from TRBV6-1 and TRBJ2-3; 9 bases agree with TRBD1. The V and J ends lost 1 base and 3 bases, in that order; junction bases with no gene match: 8. Germline CDR1 reads MNHNS; CDR2 reads SASEGT. The CDR3 runs to 17 residues. The CDR3 DNA reads as TGTGCCAGCAGTGAAGGTCACAGGGGGCTTTTGACAGATACGCAGTATTTT. Translation gives CASSEGHRGLLTDTQYF.

V is TRBV4-1 and J is TRBJ2-2; 15 bases match TRBD2. The V gene end was trimmed by 1 base and the J gene end by 0 bases; junction bases not matched to a gene: 3. The CDR3 spans 19 residues. CDR1 is MGHRA and CDR2 is YSYEKL in the germline V gene. The CDR3 nucleotides read TGCGCCAGCAGCCAAGGGGGACTAGCGGGGGGCGCGAACACCGGGGAGCTGTTTTTT. Translation: CASSQGGLAGGANTGELFF.

The V and J genes are TRBV12-3 or TRBV12-4 and TRBJ1-5; the D is unclear. The V end was cut by 1 base, the J end by 3 bases, with 4 bases between. The CDR3 covers 13 residues. CDR3 DNA: TGTGCCAGCAGTTTAGGGCACAATCAGCCCCAGCATTTT. This translates into CASSLGHNQPQHF.

CDR3 DNA sequence: TGTGCCAGCAGTTACTCAAGGACAGGGGGCTACGAGCAGTACTTC. Translating it yields CASSYSRTGGYEQYF. The chain links TRBV6-5 to TRBJ2-7; 10 bases fit TRBD1. V dropped 0 bases and J dropped 3; count of bases not matched to a gene: 2. The CDR3 extends over 15 amino acids. Per the germline V gene, CDR1 is MNHEY and CDR2 is SVGAGI.

V is TRBV5-4 and J is TRBJ1-4; no firm D call. The germline V and J ends were trimmed by 2 bases and 4 bases, with 9 bases remaining between them. Germline-derived CDR1 and CDR2 are SGHNT and YYREEE (reference sequence). The CDR3 totals 14 residues. CDR3 protein: CASSLPGSNEKLFF. CDR3 DNA sequence: TGTGCCAGCAGCTTACCTGGGAGTAATGAAAAACTGTTTTTT.

J is TRBJ1-2 and V is TRBV11-2; the match to TRBD1 covers 7 bases. The ends lost 0 bases at V and 4 bases at J; junction bases unmatched: 11. The CDR3 spans 17 residues. The germline CDR1 and CDR2 sequences are SGHAT and FQNNGV. CDR3 nucleotides: TGTGCCAGCAGCTTAGATGGTCCACGGGACAGAGTCTATGGCTACACCTTC. Amino acid sequence: CASSLDGPRDRVYGYTF.

For this clone: Other DNA sequences in the same sample also yield this CDR3. The gene calls are TRBV20-1 and TRBJ2-7; 8 bases are shared with TRBD1. The trim removed 5 bases at V and 4 bases at J, leaving 1 base unmatched. From germline, CDR1 is DFQATT and CDR2 SNEGSKA (reference sequence). CDR3 length: 11 residues. The CDR3 DNA is TGCAGTGCTGGACAGGGTTACGAGCAGTACTTC. Its translation: CSAGQGYEQYF.

The chain has TRBV5-1 and TRBJ2-1; TRBD1 agrees at 7 bases. The CDR3 contains 16 residues. Germline CDR1 reads SGHRS; CDR2 reads YFSETQ. V lost 4 bases, J lost 4 bases, and 11 bases stayed unmatched. Here the CDR3 reads CASSISPGTEYNEQFF. Written as DNA, the CDR3 is TGCGCCAGCAGCATAAGCCCCGGGACAGAGTACAATGAGCAGTTCTTC. Filled out from reference TRBV5-1 and TRBJ2-1, the complete variable domain reads KAGVTQTPRYLIKTRGQQVTLSCSPISGHRSVSWYQQTPGQGLQFLFEYFSETQRNKGNFPGRFSGRQFSNSRSEMNVSTLELGDSALYLCASSISPGTEYNEQFFGPGTRLTVL.

The chain couples TRBV5-1 to TRBJ2-3; TRBD2 aligns across 10 bases. The CDR3 contains 16 residues. The germline V gene has CDR1 SGHRS and CDR2 YFSETQ. J lost 2 bases, V lost 1 base, and 4 bases had no gene match. CDR3 coding DNA: TGCGCCAGCAGCTTGTCTAGCGGGGGTCACACAGATACGCAGTATTTT. Its translation: CASSLSSGGHTDTQYF.

The CDR3 is CASSFLVGTGANYGYTF. CDR3 DNA sequence: TGTGCCAGCAGTTTCCTGGTCGGGACAGGGGCGAACTATGGCTACACCTTC. This chain links TRBV27 with TRBJ1-2; 10 nucleotides match TRBD1. V shed 3 bases and J 2 bases; nucleotides not matched to a gene: 9. In germline, CDR1 is MNHEY, CDR2 SMNVEV (reference sequence). The CDR3 covers 17 residues.

This clone was counted a few times. The rearrangement joins TRBV5-1 to TRBJ1-5; no clear D gene. This CDR3 contains 14 residues. From germline, CDR1 is SGHRS and CDR2 YFSETQ. V lost 8 bases and J lost 1, with 13 bases in between. The CDR3 nucleotides are TGCGCCAGGGTGACGAGGCCGAGCAATCAGCCCCAGCATTTT. As protein: CARVTRPSNQPQHF.

V gene TRBV28 combines with J gene TRBJ2-7; 10 nucleotides agree with TRBD1. CDR3 length: 15 residues. CDR1 is MDHEN, CDR2 SYDVKM, per germline. Losses at the gene ends were 6 bases for V and 7 bases for J; bases not matched to a gene: 12. CDR3 residues: CASSKPGQGTSEQYF. The CDR3 bases are TGTGCCAGCAGCAAACCGGGACAGGGGACTAGTGAGCAGTACTTC.

This clone was seen a single time. This specimen includes other DNA sequences encoding the same CDR3. The rearrangement links TRBV2 to TRBJ1-5, with TRBD1 matching over 10 bases. Germline trimming cut 6 bases from V and 3 bases from J; bases unmatched to any gene: 2. The CDR3 extends over 14 amino acids. Germline-derived CDR1 and CDR2 are SNHLY and FYNNEI. CDR3 residues: CASSRQGANQPQHF. CDR3 DNA sequence: TGTGCCAGCAGCCGACAGGGGGCCAATCAGCCCCAGCATTTT. The whole variable domain, filled in from reference TRBV2 and TRBJ1-5, reads EPEVTQTPSHQVTQMGQEVILRCVPISNHLYFYWYRQILGQKVEFLVSFYNNEISEKSEIFDDQFSVERPDGSNFTLKIRSTKLEDSAMYFCASSRQGANQPQHFGDGTRLSIL.

The V and J genes are TRBV10-2 and TRBJ2-7; 9 bases fit TRBD1. V lost 9 bases and J lost 3; bases outside the gene matches: 9. Germline V gives CDR1 WSHSY, CDR2 SAAADI. The CDR3 runs to 14 residues. DNA of the CDR3: TGCGCCAGTACCACCGGGACAGGGAGCTACGAGCAGTACTTC. Translation: CASTTGTGSYEQYF.

The V call is TRBV2, the J call TRBJ1-4; 7 bases are a match to TRBD1. The ends lost 3 bases at V and 6 bases at J; junction bases unmatched: 7. This CDR3 spans 15 amino acids. Germline loops: CDR1 SNHLY, CDR2 FYNNEI. CDR3 loop: CASSDRTGTDEKLFF. CDR3 DNA: TGTGCCAGCAGTGACCGGACCGGGACAGATGAAAAACTGTTTTTT.

This clone was seen only a few times. In nucleotides, the CDR3 is TGCGCCAGCAGCCAAGAGGGACTAGCGGGGAACAATGAGCAGTTCTTC. It codes for CASSQEGLAGNNEQFF. The chain uses TRBV4-1 and TRBJ2-1; 13 bases fit TRBD2. V shed 0 bases and J 5 bases; nucleotides not matched to a gene: 1. Germline CDR1 reads MGHRA; CDR2 reads YSYEKL. This CDR3 comprises 16 residues.

This clone was seen a single time. Here the CDR3 DNA reads TGTGCCAGCTCCGGACAGGGTGTCACTACTAATGAAAAACTGTTTTTT. This codes for CASSGQGVTTNEKLFF. The chain carries TRBV18 and TRBJ1-4; 8 nucleotides line up with TRBD1. The V gene end was trimmed by 6 bases and the J gene end by 2 bases; junction bases not matched to a gene: 8. Germline CDR1 is KGHSH and CDR2 is LQKENI. This CDR3 is 16 amino acids long.

The chain recombines TRBV3-1 (or the pseudogene TRBV3-2) with TRBJ1-6, with a possible D match to TRBD1 (6 bases). V was pared by 4 bases and J by 2 bases, with 12 bases between. This CDR3 region has 16 residues. Germline values: CDR1 LGHDT, CDR2 YNNKEL (reference sequence). CDR3 in DNA: TGTGCCAGCAGCCCCCTGGGGGGGCCCTATAATTCACCCCTCCACTTT. It codes for CASSPLGGPYNSPLHF.

The chain carries TRBV27 and TRBJ2-3; no definite D call. This CDR3 is built from 16 residues. Germline CDR1 is MNHEY and CDR2 is SMNVEV (reference sequence). The V and J ends lost 3 bases and 5 bases respectively, with 18 bases between them. CDR3 amino acids: CASSFAPVLPGDTQYF. The CDR3 DNA reads TGTGCCAGCAGTTTTGCCCCAGTTTTACCTGGAGATACGCAGTATTTT.

This sequence joins TRBV18 and TRBJ2-1, with D perhaps TRBD1 (5 bases). CDR3 size: 16 residues. The V end lost 3 bases, the J end lost 1 base, and 13 bases lay between the germline ends. CDR1 KGHSH and CDR2 LQKENI come from the germline V gene. The CDR3 DNA reads as TGTGCCAGCTCACCCACGCCAGGGCCGTCCTACAATGAGCAGTTCTTC. This gives the protein CASSPTPGPSYNEQFF.

The chain carries TRBV6-2 or TRBV6-3 and TRBJ2-2; the D gene is possibly TRBD2 (6 bases). Germline V gene sequence: CDR1 MNHEY, CDR2 SVGEGT. V was pared by 6 bases and J by 0 bases, with 11 bases between. CDR3 size: 15 residues. The CDR3 is CASSQGLANTGELFF. The CDR3 region has the DNA TGTGCCAGCAGCCAGGGACTGGCGAACACCGGGGAGCTGTTTTTT.

The chain uses TRBV6-1 and TRBJ2-7; 7 bases map to TRBD1. The CDR3 runs to 15 residues. Germline CDR1 reads MNHNS; CDR2 reads SASEGT. V trimming: 2 bases; J trimming: 3 bases; junction bases outside the gene matches: 7. This CDR3 is CASSEFRGRVYEQYF. The CDR3 DNA reads as TGTGCCAGCAGTGAATTTAGGGGGCGCGTCTACGAGCAGTACTTC.

This clone was seen a single time. The chain employs TRBV19 and TRBJ1-2; D not certain. This CDR3 region has 14 residues. Germline V CDR1 and CDR2: LNHDA, SQIVND (reference sequence). Trimming took off 4 bases at V and 0 bases at J, with 9 bases between the two ends. CDR3 amino acids: CASSTWPPNYGYTF. In DNA, the CDR3 is TGTGCCAGTAGTACTTGGCCCCCTAACTATGGCTACACCTTC.

The CDR3 coding sequence is TGTGCCAGCAGTTTAATGGGACTAGCCTACGAGCAGTACTTC. Translating gives CASSLMGLAYEQYF. V usage is TRBV27 and J usage is TRBJ2-7; 8 positions agree with TRBD2. The CDR3 length is 14 residues. Trimming at V came to 2 bases and at J to 2 bases, leaving 2 bases not matched to a gene. Germline V gives CDR1 MNHEY, CDR2 SMNVEV (reference sequence).

The J gene is TRBJ2-1, the V gene TRBV2; 8 bases agree with TRBD2. CDR1 is SNHLY and CDR2 is FYNNEI in the germline V gene. The CDR3 has 14 amino acids. Trimming removed 5 bases from V and 5 bases from J; junction bases left unmatched: 5. This chain's CDR3 is CASSRALADNEQFF. The CDR3 nucleotides read TGTGCCAGCAGTCGGGCACTAGCGGACAATGAGCAGTTCTTC. The full variable domain, completed using reference TRBV2 and TRBJ2-1, is EPEVTQTPSHQVTQMGQEVILRCVPISNHLYFYWYRQILGQKVEFLVSFYNNEISEKSEIFDDQFSVERPDGSNFTLKIRSTKLEDSAMYFCASSRALADNEQFFGPGTRLTVL.

The genes are TRBV28 and TRBJ1-1; 7 bases line up with TRBD1. V shed 5 bases and J 6 bases; nucleotides not matched to a gene: 9. The length of the CDR3 is 14 residues. Germline values: CDR1 MDHEN, CDR2 SYDVKM. CDR3 DNA sequence: TGTGCCAGCAGTCCGGAGGGGGCGCATGCTGAAGCTTTCTTT. It yields the protein CASSPEGAHAEAFF.

This clone showed up just once. The chain uses TRBV30 and TRBJ1-2; tentatively, D is TRBD1 (5 bases). Germline CDR1 and CDR2: GTSNPN and SVGIG (reference sequence). The CDR3 totals 10 residues. The ends were cut back, 3 bases at V and 7 bases at J, with 6 bases in the middle. The CDR3 DNA reads as TGTGCCTGGAGGGGACTTGGCTACACCTTC. As protein: CAWRGLGYTF.

This chain uses TRBV6-5 with TRBJ2-1; 7 nucleotides align to TRBD2. Germline V gene lookup returns CDR1 MNHEY and CDR2 SVGAGI. This CDR3 region has 15 residues. Trimming at V came to 7 bases and at J to 7 bases, leaving 13 bases not matched to a gene. CDR3 sequence reads: CASKSGASALNEQFF. The DNA for the CDR3 is TGTGCCAGCAAGAGCGGGGCATCGGCCCTAAATGAGCAGTTCTTC.

The chain couples TRBV10-1 to TRBJ2-7; TRBD2 might be the D (6 bases). The CDR3 is 13 residues long. Trimming left V 5 bases short and J 1 base short, with 9 bases between. The germline CDR1 and CDR2 sequences are WNHNN and SYGVQD (reference sequence). The CDR3 loop is CASSWGVSYEQYF. In DNA, the CDR3 is TGCGCCAGCAGTTGGGGGGTATCCTACGAGCAGTACTTC.